This T cell receptor beta chain is drawn from a study of CXCR3-negative and CXCR3-positive naive CD8 T cells. About the research overall: Sequencing gave approximately 140 million TRB reads overall, about 1.5 +/- 0.3 million per library. Study-wide results and limits: Memory CD8+ cells showed much lower diversity, while both naive subsets displayed comparably high diversity. More hydrophobic TRB CDR3s were found in CXCR3-positive naive cells than in CXCR3-negative naive cells.

The germline V gene has CDR1 SGHNT and CDR2 YYREEE (reference sequence). The CDR3 extends over 15 amino acids. Concerning this clonotype: Its antigen remains unidentified.

The sorting of each CD8+ T cell subset was done in triplicate, at roughly 310,000 cells each. The naive CD8+ gate required CD45RO-CCR7+CD27+CD95- phenotype. Preparation of TRB cDNA libraries relied on 5' RACE carrying UMI labels. No DNA is given; TCRdb re-called the 5' RACE reads and lists each CDR3 protein once. The sample table includes more than 100,000 distinct CDR3 sequences. The sample taken for sequencing was naive CXCR3+ CD8+ T cells from blood. The subset: CD45RO-CCR7+CD27+CD95- naive CD8+ T cells expressing CXCR3 (TNR3+). This TCR came from a human donor in good health. Some clones in this sample may be carry-over from other donors' samples. The chain couples TRBV5-4 to TRBJ1-2; the TCRdb call, TRBD1, lacks DNA for checking. The chain's CDR3 is CASTPPGRVNYGYTF.